The present T cell receptor beta chain was sequenced within a study of CD8 T cells in ankylosing spondylitis. Whole-study findings and limits: There was reportedly significant enrichment of clones that were disease-linked in matched ankylosing spondylitis synovial fluid. It appeared that ankylosing spondylitis blood was characterized by a TCR beta motif of roughly 8 highly homologous variants. A CD8+ phenotype characterized the disease-linked clones, which were relatively rare in peripheral blood.

From the 5' RACE reads, TCRdb called clonotypes with MiXCR, one entry per CDR3 protein. The sample lists approximately 250,000 distinct CDR3 sequences, 10% to 13% occurring once. This clonotype occurred many times. Its antigen is unidentified. Trimming left V 3 bases short and J 0 bases short, with 12 bases between. This CDR3 contains 16 residues. CDR1 ENHRY and CDR2 SYGVKD come from the germline V gene. This chain joins TRBV10-3 and TRBJ1-5; no clear D. Source material: blood, either unsorted or a sorted T cell fraction (not recorded which). The TCR sequence derives from a male donor with ankylosing spondylitis or in good health (not recorded which). CDR3 coding DNA: TGTGCCATCAGTGAAGTGGCGGGTCTTAGCAATCAGCCCCAGCATTTT. Its translation is CAISEVAGLSNQPQHF.